The T cell receptor (beta chain) under discussion was sequenced for a study of T-cell reconstitution after alpha-beta-depleted transplantation in children. The study, taken as a whole, reports: There were some patients whose high TCRbeta diversity at day 60 came from surviving recipient T cells and thymic progenitors. Roughly two months post-transplant, alpha-beta T cells reportedly originated from several hundred graft clones that had expanded.

Library preparation (for TCRbeta) was performed with unique molecular identifiers. MiXCR, applied by TCRdb to the PCR reads, yields one record per CDR3 protein. The sample includes some 140,000 distinct CDR3 sequences, more than 9.5% seen only once; the top ten take approximately 25%. Germline CDR1 is SGHAT and CDR2 is FQNNGV. The CDR3 spans 16 residues. The J segment lost 4 bases and the V segment lost 0 bases, leaving 6 bases of the junction unmatched. Note on this clonotype: The antigen is not known.

This TCR derives from a girl under three years old who had a stem cell transplant for combined immunodeficiency, so the T cells may come from the graft donor. The sequencing used PBMCs, mostly from graft donor cells, collected 180 days after TCRalphabeta/CD19-depleted stem cell transplant. The rearrangement links TRBV11-2 to TRBJ2-1; TRBD2 aligns across 7 bases. The CDR3 nucleotides read TGTGCCAGCAGCTTAGAACACGGGGGGAGGTACAATGAGCAGTTCTTC. It is translated as CASSLEHGGRYNEQFF. The whole variable domain, remainder taken from reference TRBV11-2 and TRBJ2-1, is EAGVAQSPRYKIIEKRQSVAFWCNPISGHATLYWYQQILGQGPKLLIQFQNNGVVDDSQLPKDRFSAERLKGVDSTLKIQPAKLEDSAVYLCASSLEHGGRYNEQFFGPGTRLTVL.